These 5 T cell receptor beta chains originate from one sample sequenced in a study of cytomegalovirus exposure and HLA in healthy donors. The PCR employed 60 Vbeta primers together with 13 Jbeta primers. Libraries were prepared by immunoSEQ multiplex PCR; TCRdb keeps only in-frame clonotypes and omits some of them. The sample shows about 170,000 clones, roughly 80% of them seen only once. Sequencing input: PBMCs. These receptors were taken from a female donor in good health and CMV-seronegative.

J is TRBJ1-1 and V is TRBV9; D gene unclear. CDR1 and CDR2 from the germline V gene are SGDLS and YYNGEE. The germline V and J ends were trimmed by 1 base and 3 bases, with 10 bases remaining between them. This CDR3 is 14 amino acids long. The CDR3 DNA follows: TGTGCCAGCAGCGTATCGGTGTCATACACTGAAGCTTTCTTT. Translation: CASSVSVSYTEAFF.

The V and J genes are TRBV6-5 and TRBJ1-1; 10 bases fit TRBD1. Germline CDR1 MNHEY, CDR2 SVGAGI. With 6 bases clipped from V and 4 bases from J, the junction kept 8 bases outside the gene matches. The CDR3 sequence is 15 residues long. The CDR3 DNA follows: TGTGCCAGCAGATCGGACAGGGGGGGTTTCACTGAAGCTTTCTTT. Its translation: CASRSDRGGFTEAFF.

The V gene is TRBV6-1, the J gene TRBJ2-1, with 9 bases aligning to TRBD1. Looked up from germline, CDR1 is MNHNS and CDR2 is SASEGT. The junction had 7 bases not matched to a gene; V was cut back by 0 bases and J by 4 bases. This CDR3 is built from 17 residues. For the CDR3, the DNA is TGTGCCAGCAGTGAAGCGCTTCGGGACAGGGTTTACAATGAGCAGTTCTTC. Translated, it gives CASSEALRDRVYNEQFF.

In DNA, the CDR3 is TGTGCCAGCAGCCCGAGACTAGCGGGGGGGCCGAGTGAGCAGTTCTTC. This translates into CASSPRLAGGPSEQFF. The V and J genes are TRBV13 and TRBJ2-1; 14 nucleotides align to TRBD2. CDR3 length equals 16 residues. V shed 5 bases and J 9 bases; nucleotides not matched to a gene: 9. Germline V CDR1 and CDR2: PRHDT, FYEKMQ (reference sequence).

This clone appeared a single time. Distinct nucleotide sequences in the sample also encode this CDR3. The genes are TRBV30 and TRBJ2-2; tentatively, D is TRBD1 (5 bases). This CDR3 is 15 amino acids long. V lost 2 bases to trimming and J lost 8 bases, with 18 bases between them. CDR1 GTSNPN and CDR2 SVGIG come from the germline V gene (reference sequence). In DNA, the CDR3 is TGTGCCTGGAGTCGAGAGACAGCGAATCTGGGGGAGCTGTTTTTT. It yields the protein CAWSRETANLGELFF.